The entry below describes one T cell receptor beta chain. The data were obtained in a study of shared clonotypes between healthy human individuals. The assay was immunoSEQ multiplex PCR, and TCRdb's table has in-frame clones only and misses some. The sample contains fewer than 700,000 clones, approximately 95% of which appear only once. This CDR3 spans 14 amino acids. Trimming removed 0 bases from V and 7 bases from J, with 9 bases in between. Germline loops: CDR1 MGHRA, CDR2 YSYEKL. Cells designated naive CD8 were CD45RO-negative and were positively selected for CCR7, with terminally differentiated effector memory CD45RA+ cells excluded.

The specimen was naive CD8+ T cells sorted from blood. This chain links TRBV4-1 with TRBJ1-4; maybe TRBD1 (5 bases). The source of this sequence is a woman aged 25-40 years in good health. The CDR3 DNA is TGCGCCAGCAGCCAAGACCCGGGGACTGAAAAACTGTTTTTT. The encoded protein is CASSQDPGTEKLFF.